These T cell receptor beta chains were read from a single sample in a study of T cell changes during pregnancy in multiple sclerosis. Sequencing used immunoSEQ multiplex PCR; TCRdb keeps in-frame clones, though not all of them. This table has tens of thousands of clones, roughly 92% appearing once. This sample comprised CD4+ T cells from peripheral blood mononuclear cells, obtained before pregnancy. Receptors were obtained from a female donor with multiple sclerosis, enrolled in a pregnancy study. Each CDR3 is given with its conserved first and last residue. D genes are given only for firm matches. A clone size is listed for some rows: how often the clone was seen (once, few, many), or a class if it is expanded.

clone_size j_call v_call d_call cdr3_nt cdr3_aa
- TRBJ2-7 TRBV4-2 TRBD2 TGTGCCAGCAGCCAATCGGGACTAGCAGTCGAGCAGTACTTC CASSQSGLAVEQYF
- TRBJ2-1 TRBV7-3 TRBD1 TGTGCCAGCAGCCCCGGGACAGGGATCAATGAGCAGTTCTTC CASSPGTGINEQFF
- TRBJ2-7 TRBV27 - TGTGCCAGCAGAAATTGGCAGCATCAGACTAGCTCCTACGAGCAGTACTTC CASRNWQHQTSSYEQYF
- TRBJ2-4 TRBV6-1 TRBD2 TGTGCCAGCAGTGAATTCAGGACTAGCGGGGGGCTCCTGGACAAAAACATTCAGTACTTC CASSEFRTSGGLLDKNIQYF
- TRBJ2-7 TRBV6-1 - TGTGCCAGCAGTGGTCACCTGAGCGGTTACTCCTACGAGCAGTACTTC CASSGHLSGYSYEQYF
- TRBJ1-2 TRBV6-6 TRBD1 TGTGCCAGCAGGGATCGGGACAGGCTGTTTTATGGCTACACCTTC CASRDRDRLFYGYTF
- TRBJ1-4 TRBV19 - TGTGCCAGTAACTTCCACCCCGAGGGTGAAAAACTGTTTTTT CASNFHPEGEKLFF
- TRBJ2-7 TRBV5-5 TRBD1 TGTGCCAGCAGCCCCGGGACAGGGGCCTACGAGCAGTACTTC CASSPGTGAYEQYF
- TRBJ2-7 TRBV18 TRBD1 TGTGCCAGCTCTTTGGGACAGGGGATAAACGAGCAGTACTTC CASSLGQGINEQYF
- TRBJ1-1 TRBV9 - TGTGCCAGCAGCGCCGGCAGGGGACCGAACACTGAAGCTTTCTTT CASSAGRGPNTEAFF
- TRBJ1-1 TRBV19 - TGTGCCAGTAGTAGTTCTGTTCTCCTGAACACTGAAGCTTTCTTT CASSSSVLLNTEAFF
- TRBJ2-3 TRBV5-6 TRBD1 TGTGCCAGCAGCGCCCCCGGGACAGGGAGGGCAGATACGCAGTATTTT CASSAPGTGRADTQYF
- TRBJ2-3 TRBV7-8 TRBD1 TGTGCCAGCAGCCCGGGACAGGGGCAAGATACGCAGTATTTT CASSPGQGQDTQYF
- TRBJ2-5 TRBV7-6 - TGTGCCAGCAGCTTTTCATCAGGGCAAGAGACCCAGTACTTC CASSFSSGQETQYF
- TRBJ2-5 TRBV7-2 TRBD2 TGTGCCAGCAGCGCGGGACGGACTAGCGGGGTTGGTGAGACCCAGTACTTC CASSAGRTSGVGETQYF
once TRBJ1-5 TRBV2 - TGTGCCAGCACCGATACAGGGTCTCCTCAGCCCCAGCATTTT CASTDTGSPQPQHF